This T cell receptor beta chain was recovered during a study of control samples from healthy donors and cancer patients. Measured with immunoSEQ multiplex PCR; TCRdb has only the in-frame clones, and not every one. The repertoire holds tens of thousands of clones, with around 93% as singletons. This CDR3 is built from 15 residues. V was clipped by 5 bases and J by 6 bases; unmatched bases: 7. Looked up from germline, CDR1 is SGHTA and CDR2 is FQGNSA. The source material was PBMCs. The rearrangement joins TRBV7-2 to TRBJ2-2; 9 nucleotides match TRBD1. The sequence was collected from a woman aged 40 to 50 with head and neck cancer. The CDR3 DNA reads as TGTGCCAGCAGCCCTGGGACAGGGCTCTCCGGGGAGCTGTTTTTT. The encoded protein is CASSPGTGLSGELFF.